The subject of this entry is one T cell receptor beta chain. Its antigen is as yet unknown. This entry comes from a study of monozygotic twins with inflammatory bowel disease. Overall study results and limits: Whether twins were concordant or discordant made no difference to repertoire similarity, possibly from limited power.

From the 5' RACE reads, TCRdb lists one entry per CDR3 protein and no DNA. Listed are about 160,000 distinct CDR3 sequences; approximately 3% falls within the top ten. This clonotype was sampled from a human donor with ulcerative colitis or Crohn's disease, or a healthy co-twin of an affected twin (not recorded which). The sequenced material came from blood.

The CDR3 sequence is CASSDTTSGISPLHF. The chain has TRBV6-1 and TRBJ1-6; without DNA, the TCRdb call of TRBD1 cannot be checked. The germline V gene encodes CDR1 MNHNS and CDR2 SASEGT. The CDR3 is 15 residues long.